What follows are 10 T cell receptor beta chains derived from one specimen sequenced in a study of PD-1 blockade in classical Hodgkin lymphoma. Every patient relapsed after autologous stem cell transplantation, and brentuximab vedotin exposure varied. This table comes from immunoSEQ multiplex PCR, and its TCRdb copy is limited to in-frame clones, with some not included. The data contain roughly 92,000 clones, 80% to 95% of them seen just once; the ten biggest clones take up about 2.8%. Here the sequenced sample was peripheral blood mononuclear cells (PBMCs), taken at baseline. These receptor sequences come from a human donor with classical Hodgkin lymphoma.

The CDR3 nucleotides read TGTGCCAGCAGCTTAGTTGGACTACACACAGATACGCAGTATTTT. Amino acid sequence: CASSLVGLHTDTQYF. V usage is TRBV7-2 and J usage is TRBJ2-3; TRBD2 is a possible D gene (6 bases). Germline V gene sequence: CDR1 SGHTA, CDR2 FQGNSA. The V gene lost 1 base and the J gene lost 2 bases, with 10 bases spanning the gap. This CDR3 has 15 residues.

The chain has TRBV30 and TRBJ1-5; no reliable D call. The length of the CDR3 is 16 residues. V lost 0 bases to trimming and J lost 4 bases, with 16 bases between them. Per germline, CDR1 GTSNPN and CDR2 SVGIG (reference sequence). The CDR3 loop reads CAWSVWPKGKNQPQHF. The CDR3, as DNA: TGTGCCTGGAGTGTATGGCCCAAAGGGAAGAATCAGCCCCAGCATTTT.

This rearrangement joins TRBV18 to TRBJ2-7; D possibly corresponds to TRBD2 (6 bases). CDR1 is KGHSH, CDR2 LQKENI, per germline. V gave up 2 bases and J gave up 3 bases, with 20 bases separating them. There are 17 residues in the CDR3. CDR3 residues: CASSPSSGGTESYEQYF. DNA for the CDR3: TGTGCCAGCTCACCAAGTAGCGGAGGGACGGAAAGCTACGAGCAGTACTTC.

The table lists this clone with a count of one. The chain's CDR3 is CASSPVTGYYSTDTQYF. CDR3 in DNA: TGTGCCAGCAGCCCTGTTACCGGGTATTACAGTACAGATACGCAGTATTTT. This sequence joins TRBV7-9 and TRBJ2-3; D gene uncertain. The CDR3 contains 17 residues. The V gene lost 5 bases and the J gene lost 3 bases, with 21 bases spanning the gap. The germline gives CDR1 SEHNR, CDR2 FQNEAQ (reference sequence).

A single count supports this clone. CDR3 residues: CASSPGTSVNIGNTGELFF. The CDR3 region has the DNA TGCGCCAGCAGCCCCGGGACTAGCGTTAATATTGGGAACACCGGGGAGCTGTTTTTT. The J gene is TRBJ2-2, the V gene TRBV4-1; 10 positions agree with TRBD2. Germline assignment: CDR1 MGHRA and CDR2 YSYEKL. The CDR3 is made up of 19 amino acids. Trimming cost V 4 bases and J 1 base; bases outside gene matches: 12.

CDR3 sequence: CASSVGVGGVQETQYF. Written as DNA, the CDR3 is TGTGCCAGCAGCGTAGGAGTCGGGGGGGTCCAAGAGACCCAGTACTTC. The V and J genes are TRBV9 and TRBJ2-5; the match to TRBD2 covers 8 bases. CDR1 is SGDLS, CDR2 YYNGEE, per germline. Losses at the gene ends were 0 bases for V and 1 base for J; bases not matched to a gene: 5. The CDR3 runs to 16 residues.

The chain joins TRBV7-2 to TRBJ2-1; TRBD2 matches at 9 bases. CDR3 size: 15 residues. The germline gives CDR1 SGHTA, CDR2 FQGNSA. Losses at the gene ends were 3 bases for V and 10 bases for J; bases not matched to a gene: 10. DNA of the CDR3: TGTGCCAGCAGCTTGATCCTAGCGGGGATCAGGGAGCAGTTCTTC. Translating gives CASSLILAGIREQFF.

The genes are TRBV2 and TRBJ1-4; D is ambiguous. Deletions cut 7 bases from V and 4 bases from J, with 10 bases between. The CDR3 loop spans 13 amino acids. Per the germline V gene, CDR1 is SNHLY and CDR2 is FYNNEI. CDR3 in DNA: TGTGCCAGCATCCCGACGGTTAATGAAAAACTGTTTTTT. It yields the protein CASIPTVNEKLFF.

The rearrangement links TRBV19 to TRBJ2-7; D is ambiguous. CDR1 is LNHDA, CDR2 SQIVND, per germline (reference sequence). This CDR3 comprises 13 residues. V was pared by 5 bases and J by 3 bases, with 11 bases between. The chain's CDR3 is CASSLGSLYEQYF. The DNA of the CDR3 is TGTGCCAGTAGTCTAGGGTCCCTCTACGAGCAGTACTTC.

The genes are TRBV7-7 and TRBJ2-3; 7 bases fit TRBD2. This CDR3 region has 15 residues. CDR1 SSHAT and CDR2 FNYEAQ come from the germline V gene (reference sequence). After removal of 1 base from V and 1 base from J, the junction contained 2 bases not matched to a gene. The CDR3 is CASSLGAGGTDTQYF. The CDR3 nucleotides are TGTGCCAGCAGCTTAGGGGCGGGAGGCACAGATACGCAGTATTTT.